The next 24 T cell receptor beta chains were all read from a single sample in a study of cytomegalovirus exposure and HLA in healthy donors. PCR used 60 Vbeta primers and 13 Jbeta primers. Here immunoSEQ multiplex PCR was the method, and the copy in TCRdb shows in-frame clones only, minus some. The data contain about 160,000 clones, approximately 78% of them singletons. Sequencing was performed on PBMCs. Every receptor here comes from a woman in her twenties or thirties in good health and CMV-seropositive.

J is TRBJ1-1 and V is TRBV7-9, with D possibly TRBD1 on 5 matching bases. The CDR3 sequence is 15 residues long. Trimming took 11 bases from V and 1 from J, leaving 20 bases between them. Germline CDR1 is SEHNR and CDR2 is FQNEAQ (reference sequence). CDR3 loop: CAVGFTSGSNTEAFF. CDR3 coding DNA: TGTGCCGTAGGCTTTACTTCAGGGTCGAACACTGAAGCTTTCTTT.

The chain carries TRBV7-9 and TRBJ1-1; D not certain. The CDR3 runs to 15 residues. With 6 bases removed from V and 1 base from J, the gap between germline ends came to 15 bases. Germline V gives CDR1 SEHNR, CDR2 FQNEAQ (reference sequence). The CDR3 region is CASRKAVDKNTEAFF. The CDR3 region has the DNA TGTGCCAGCAGGAAAGCGGTTGACAAGAACACTGAAGCTTTCTTT. Drawing the rest from reference TRBV7-9 and TRBJ1-1, the complete variable domain is DTGVSQNPRHKITKRGQNVTFRCDPISEHNRLYWYRQTLGQGPEFLTYFQNEAQLEKSRLLSDRFSAERPKGSFSTLEIQRTEQGDSAMYLCASRKAVDKNTEAFFGQGTRLTVV.

The rearrangement joins TRBV30 to TRBJ2-5; D remains ambiguous. The germline V and J ends were trimmed by 4 bases and 0 bases, with 9 bases remaining between them. Germline lookup yields CDR1 GTSNPN and CDR2 SVGIG (reference sequence). The CDR3 extends over 13 amino acids. CDR3 DNA sequence: TGTGCCTGGACCCCGGGTAACCAAGAGACCCAGTACTTC. It is translated as CAWTPGNQETQYF.

The chain recombines TRBV5-4 with TRBJ2-2; the D is unclear. V was shortened by 5 bases and J by 2 bases, with 13 bases between the two germline ends. This CDR3 has 15 amino acids. CDR1 and CDR2 (germline): SGHNT, YYREEE (reference sequence). CDR3 region: CASRSTVLNTGELFF. CDR3 DNA sequence: TGTGCCAGCAGGAGTACCGTCTTAAACACCGGGGAGCTGTTTTTT.

V and J are TRBV27 and TRBJ1-6; D possibly corresponds to TRBD1 (6 bases). With 0 bases removed from V and 7 bases from J, the gap between germline ends came to 19 bases. The CDR3 runs to 18 residues. The germline gives CDR1 MNHEY, CDR2 SMNVEV (reference sequence). The CDR3 DNA reads TGTGCCAGCAGTTTATCACGGCGAGGGGGAATGGGGAATTCACCCCTCCACTTT. Translating gives CASSLSRRGGMGNSPLHF.

This clone occurred a few times. The CDR3 region is CASSLGTGYNEQFF. CDR3 bases: TGCGCCAGCAGTCTGGGGACAGGGTACAATGAGCAGTTCTTC. The chain links TRBV5-1 to TRBJ2-1, with TRBD1 identical over 9 bases. Looked up from germline, CDR1 is SGHRS and CDR2 is YFSETQ. After removal of 5 bases from V and 4 bases from J, the junction contained 4 bases not matched to a gene. The CDR3 is 14 residues long.

This clone was observed a single time. The chain couples TRBV19 to TRBJ2-5, with D possibly being TRBD2 (5 bases). The V gene's germline CDR1 is LNHDA and CDR2 SQIVND (reference sequence). V was trimmed by 1 base and J by 5 bases, leaving 11 bases between them. The CDR3 sequence is 14 residues long. The CDR3 region is CASSIGERWETQYF. Written as DNA, the CDR3 is TGTGCCAGTAGTATAGGTGAGCGGTGGGAGACCCAGTACTTC. Full variable domain (missing parts from reference TRBV19 and TRBJ2-5): DGGITQSPKYLFRKEGQNVTLSCEQNLNHDAMYWYRQDPGQGLRLIYYSQIVNDFQKGDIAEGYSVSREKKESFPLTVTSAQKNPTAFYLCASSIGERWETQYFGPGTRLLVL.

The V and J genes are TRBV5-1 and TRBJ2-5; a weak D match, TRBD2 (5 bases). This CDR3 comprises 13 residues. Germline V gene data show CDR1 as SGHRS and CDR2 as YFSETQ. V was shortened by 0 bases and J by 5 bases, with 8 bases between the two germline ends. The CDR3 DNA reads TGCGCCAGCAGCTTGGATTGGGAGGAGACCCAGTACTTC. It translates to CASSLDWEETQYF. Full variable domain (remainder filled in from reference TRBV5-1 and TRBJ2-5): KAGVTQTPRYLIKTRGQQVTLSCSPISGHRSVSWYQQTPGQGLQFLFEYFSETQRNKGNFPGRFSGRQFSNSRSEMNVSTLELGDSALYLCASSLDWEETQYFGPGTRLLVL.

V gene TRBV2 combines with J gene TRBJ2-3; 9 bases line up with TRBD1. Trimming cost V 5 bases and J 6 bases; bases outside gene matches: 12. The CDR3 runs 16 residues. Per germline, CDR1 SNHLY and CDR2 FYNNEI. CDR3 sequence: CASSPPLDRGRDTQYF. CDR3 bases: TGTGCCAGCAGTCCGCCCTTGGACAGGGGAAGGGATACGCAGTATTTT.

V usage is TRBV7-9 and J usage is TRBJ2-1; D may be TRBD1 (6 bases). Germline V gives CDR1 SEHNR, CDR2 FQNEAQ (reference sequence). This CDR3 comprises 13 residues. Trimming removed 5 bases at V and 8 bases at J, with 13 bases between. Here the CDR3 reads CASSPGRGYEQFF. The DNA for the CDR3 is TGTGCCAGCAGCCCGGGCAGGGGTTATGAGCAGTTCTTC.

The chain carries TRBV7-9 and TRBJ1-3, with D possibly TRBD1 on 6 matching bases. Trimming removed 4 bases from V and 4 bases from J, with 17 bases in between. CDR1 and CDR2 from the germline V gene are SEHNR and FQNEAQ (reference sequence). The CDR3 contains 16 residues. CDR3 sequence (DNA): TGTGCCAGCAGCTCACGGTCAGGGGATGCCGGAAACACCATATATTTT. This translates into CASSSRSGDAGNTIYF. The whole variable domain, filled in from reference TRBV7-9 and TRBJ1-3, reads DTGVSQNPRHKITKRGQNVTFRCDPISEHNRLYWYRQTLGQGPEFLTYFQNEAQLEKSRLLSDRFSAERPKGSFSTLEIQRTEQGDSAMYLCASSSRSGDAGNTIYFGEGSWLTVV.

The CDR3 loop reads CASSFSSYEQYF. The CDR3 DNA reads as TGTGCCAGCAGCTTTAGCTCCTACGAGCAGTACTTC. The chain combines TRBV5-5 with TRBJ2-7, with D hard to call. The CDR3 totals 12 residues. V was clipped by 2 bases and J by 0 bases, with 3 bases between them. From germline, CDR1 is SGHKS and CDR2 YYEKEE (reference sequence).

The rearrangement links TRBV28 to TRBJ2-3; TRBD2 matches at 7 bases. The CDR3 contains 15 residues. The germline CDR1 and CDR2 sequences are MDHEN and SYDVKM. With 7 bases clipped from V and 0 bases from J, the junction kept 7 bases outside the gene matches. CDR3 nucleotides: TGTGCCAGCACGTCGGGGGGATATAGCACAGATACGCAGTATTTT. Its translation: CASTSGGYSTDTQYF.

The chain combines TRBV18 with TRBJ1-6, with 7 bases matching TRBD1. The CDR3 consists of 16 residues. The V gene end was trimmed by 3 bases and the J gene end by 7 bases; junction bases not matched to a gene: 9. Germline V lookup: CDR1 KGHSH, CDR2 LQKENI. CDR3 protein: CASSPRSRGENSPLHF. The DNA for the CDR3 is TGTGCCAGCTCACCTAGGTCCAGGGGGGAGAATTCACCCCTCCACTTT.

This clone has just a few counts. This sample also contains other DNA sequences that code for the same CDR3. The chain joins TRBV5-6 to TRBJ1-3, with TRBD1 as a possible D gene (6 bases). The V gene lost 4 bases and the J gene lost 5 bases, with 7 bases spanning the gap. This CDR3 is 12 amino acids long. CDR1 and CDR2 from the germline V gene are SGHDT and YYEEEE. The CDR3 nucleotides read TGTGCCAGCAGCACAGGGAGAAACACCATATATTTT. This sequence encodes CASSTGRNTIYF.

The chain is built from TRBV29-1 and TRBJ2-7; possible D gene TRBD1, 5 bases. V lost 5 bases to trimming and J lost 5 bases, with 13 bases between them. The CDR3 is 12 residues long. Germline CDR1 SQVTM, CDR2 ANQGSEA. The CDR3, as DNA: TGCAGCGTTTGCAGGGTTGGCGACGAGCAGTACTTC. This sequence encodes CSVCRVGDEQYF.

The chain links TRBV2 to TRBJ1-4; D not certain. The CDR3 is 14 amino acids. Germline V lookup: CDR1 SNHLY, CDR2 FYNNEI. The germline V and J ends were trimmed by 5 bases and 3 bases, with 10 bases remaining between them. CDR3: CASSTQGANEKLFF. CDR3 DNA sequence: TGTGCCAGCAGTACCCAAGGAGCTAATGAAAAACTGTTTTTT.

In its sample, this clone was seen once. V is TRBV5-5 and J is TRBJ1-1; D might be TRBD1 (5 bases). V lost 4 bases and J 9 bases, leaving 10 bases between the germline ends. This CDR3 is 11 amino acids long. CDR1 and CDR2 from the germline V gene are SGHKS and YYEKEE (reference sequence). The CDR3 bases are TGTGCCAGCAGCGGGGCGGGGAAAGCTTTCTTT. This sequence encodes CASSGAGKAFF.

The chain joins TRBV6-1 to TRBJ2-5, with 12 bases fitting TRBD2. V dropped 3 bases and J dropped 2; count of bases not matched to a gene: 13. The CDR3 is 19 residues long. The germline CDR1 and CDR2 sequences are MNHNS and SASEGT. CDR3: CASSDLVGWLAGGQETQYF. The CDR3 DNA reads as TGTGCCAGCAGTGATCTTGTCGGCTGGCTAGCGGGGGGGCAAGAGACCCAGTACTTC.

This clone was found a few times. V is TRBV29-1 and J is TRBJ1-2; TRBD1 agrees at 7 bases. Germline-derived CDR1 and CDR2 are SQVTM and ANQGSEA. This CDR3 has 15 residues. The ends lost 1 base at V and 0 bases at J; junction bases unmatched: 5. This CDR3 reads CSVEGQGPTNYGYTF. The DNA for the CDR3 is TGCAGCGTTGAAGGACAGGGTCCTACTAACTATGGCTACACCTTC.

J is TRBJ2-2 and V is TRBV10-2; D uncertain. Germline CDR1 and CDR2: WSHSY and SAAADI. This CDR3 region has 14 residues. V was pared by 3 bases and J by 7 bases, with 12 bases between. Here the CDR3 reads CASSETYTGGELFF. The CDR3, as DNA: TGCGCCAGCAGTGAAACCTATACGGGCGGGGAGCTGTTTTTT.

The V call is TRBV9, the J call TRBJ2-1, with 10 bases matching TRBD2. Germline values: CDR1 SGDLS, CDR2 YYNGEE. J lost 8 bases, V lost 3 bases, and 5 bases had no gene match. This CDR3 contains 14 residues. The CDR3 sequence: CASSERGGRDEQFF. In nucleotides, the CDR3 is TGTGCCAGCAGCGAGCGGGGGGGCCGAGATGAGCAGTTCTTC. Variable domain in full (rest from reference TRBV9 and TRBJ2-1): DSGVTQTPKHLITATGQRVTLRCSPRSGDLSVYWYQQSLDQGLQFLIQYYNGEERAKGNILERFSAQQFPDLHSELNLSSLELGDSALYFCASSERGGRDEQFFGPGTRLTVL.

This clone has just one count. Other DNA sequences in the same sample also yield this CDR3. The chain joins TRBV9 to TRBJ2-1, with 8 bases matching TRBD2. CDR1 and CDR2 (germline): SGDLS, YYNGEE. Trimming took 0 bases from V and 6 from J; bases not matched to a gene: 2. The CDR3 is 14 residues long. The CDR3 sequence is CASSVAGGPNEQFF. Written as DNA, the CDR3 is TGTGCCAGCAGCGTAGCGGGGGGGCCCAATGAGCAGTTCTTC.

The rearrangement links TRBV11-3 to TRBJ2-2; 7 positions agree with TRBD1. Germline CDR1 reads SGHNT; CDR2 reads YENEEA. The CDR3 has 16 amino acids. Unmatched junction bases numbered 4, after V lost 3 bases and J lost 0 bases. CDR3 loop: CASSLGQTSNTGELFF. The CDR3 DNA sequence: TGTGCCAGCAGCTTGGGACAGACTTCGAACACCGGGGAGCTGTTTTTT.